This TCR beta chain is drawn from a study of blood T cell repertoires in COVID-19. Study-wide context: Researchers got acute and convalescent COVID-19 samples from the United States, Italy and Spain. From T cells, B-cell-depleted T cells, or PBMCs came the material, which was cDNA or gDNA.

V was clipped by 5 bases and J by 7 bases; unmatched bases: 4. CDR3 length: 13 residues. Per the original data handling: Reference gene primer amplification gave estimated nucleated cell counts. Assay: immunoSEQ multiplex PCR; the TCRdb copy retains only in-frame clones and omits some. The V and J calls and clone size were taken over from that table, and D and trimming were inferred from the DNA. The data hold more than 90,000 clones, with 87% observed a single time. This chain joins TRBV12-3 or TRBV12-4 and TRBJ2-2, with 7 bases matching TRBD1. What was sequenced was peripheral blood. The sequence derives from a human donor in a cohort sampled during active COVID-19. CDR3 nucleotide sequence: TGTGCCAGCAGTCACAGGGGAATCGGGGAGCTGTTTTTT. Its translation is CASSHRGIGELFF.